The entry below describes one T cell receptor beta chain. The antigen remains unidentified. An even split of each subset's genomic DNA across several immunoSEQ plates was performed. Some clones are missing from TCRdb's copy, which holds only in-frame ones; the method was immunoSEQ multiplex PCR. The sample includes some 2 million clones, approximately 94% seen only once; the top ten take about 1.1%. The germline CDR1 and CDR2 sequences are MDHEN and SYDVKM. The CDR3 has 16 residues. The V and J ends lost 4 bases and 3 bases respectively, with 16 bases between them. The data are from a study of shared clonotypes between healthy human individuals. Study overall: Donor composition was a couple of women and a few men, aged 18 to 49.

General observations from the study: With several donors compared, 4.5% to 6.5% of naive CD4 clonotypes were shared.

CD45RO-negative, CCR7-selected cells formed the naive CD8 fraction, which excluded terminally differentiated effector memory CD45RA+ cells. Caucasian adults living in Nashville, Tennessee, provided all samples. The chain couples TRBV28 to TRBJ1-5, with no clear D. Input material: naive CD8+ T cells sorted from blood. The TCR was taken from a man aged 18 to 29 in good health. CDR3 amino acids: CASSSNYEVFNQPQHF. CDR3 in DNA: TGTGCCAGCAGTTCTAATTATGAGGTCTTCAATCAGCCCCAGCATTTT.